This T cell receptor beta chain emerged from a study of T cell responses to AZD1222 COVID-19 vaccine. The overall study: Second-dose groups at about 4 or about 12 weeks were pooled. The study, taken as a whole, reports: Females outnumbered males among donors, who were mostly white British; clonal diversity was possibly underestimated.

Comments on this clone: Its target is not known.

Only in-frame clones appear in the TCRdb table, and some are missing; sequencing was by immunoSEQ multiplex PCR. Altogether 90,000 to 130,000 clones are present, around 82% being singletons, with the ten largest covering less than 5%. This CDR3 comprises 15 residues. Germline CDR1 reads SGHTA; CDR2 reads FQGNSA. The V and J ends lost 5 bases and 2 bases respectively, with 13 bases between them. Sequencing was performed on peripheral blood, taken on day 0 of AZD1222 vaccination. The chain is built from TRBV7-2 and TRBJ1-5; D uncertain. This clonotype was obtained from an adult in good health. CDR3 region: CASSRGLGGNQPQHF. CDR3 in DNA: TGTGCCAGCAGCCGCGGGTTGGGCGGCAATCAGCCCCAGCATTTT.